This is a list of T cell receptor beta chains from one sample in a study of T cells after posttransplantation cyclophosphamide. Method: immunoSEQ multiplex PCR; TCRdb's copy keeps in-frame clones and lacks some. The sample shows about 12,000 clones, 75% to 95% of them seen only once. The sample consisted of PBMCs, taken after allogeneic stem cell transplant with posttransplant cyclophosphamide. The receptor set was obtained from a female patient in her 30s who received an allogeneic stem cell transplant from an unrelated donor, was CMV-positive, and had no GVHD. The T cells may partly be graft donor cells. The CDR3 runs from the conserved cysteine through the conserved F or W. A D gene is named only where the DNA matches it firmly. A row's size may be missing; if present it is once, few, many or a size class.

TRBD2,16,TRBV28,.,TRBJ2-2,CASSWRLAANTGELFF,TGTGCCAGCAGTTGGCGACTAGCGGCGAACACCGGGGAGCTGTTTTTT
TRBD1,17,TRBV10-2,.,TRBJ2-1,CASSEFGTGLTYNEQFF,TGCGCCAGCAGTGAGTTCGGGACAGGGCTCACCTACAATGAGCAGTTCTTC
TRBD1,18,TRBV7-6,once,TRBJ2-4,CASSLGSPRGLAKNIQYF,TGTGCCAGCAGCTTAGGGTCCCCCAGGGGGTTGGCCAAAAACATTCAGTACTTC
TRBD2,14,TRBV2,.,TRBJ2-3,CAILAGIGRNTQYF,TGTGCCATTTTAGCGGGAATAGGCAGGAATACGCAGTATTTT
.,18,TRBV5-4,.,TRBJ2-6,CASSLGRGASSGANVLTF,TGTGCCAGCAGCTTGGGTCGGGGAGCCTCCTCTGGGGCCAACGTCCTGACTTTC
TRBD2,14,TRBV18,.,TRBJ2-5,CASSHLGLAGDQYF,TGTGCCAGCTCCCATTTGGGACTAGCGGGGGACCAGTACTTC
.,14,TRBV29-1,.,TRBJ2-2,CSGLGEGVAGELFF,TGCAGCGGGCTGGGGGAGGGGGTAGCCGGGGAGCTGTTTTTT
.,13,TRBV6-1,.,TRBJ2-7,CASSEAVTYEQYF,TGTGCCAGCAGTGAAGCCGTTACCTACGAGCAGTACTTC
.,16,TRBV6-1,once,TRBJ2-1,CASSEGGRASYNEQFF,TGTGCCAGCAGTGAAGGAGGCAGGGCTTCCTACAATGAGCAGTTCTTC
.,12,TRBV10-3,.,TRBJ1-1,CAITEGGTEAFF,TGTGCCATCACTGAGGGAGGGACTGAAGCTTTCTTT
.,15,TRBV27,.,TRBJ1-3,CASSLSTSSGNTIYF,TGTGCCAGCAGTTTATCAACCAGCTCTGGAAACACCATATATTTT
.,14,TRBV19,.,TRBJ2-3,CATAGGVGPDTQYF,TGTGCCACCGCCGGCGGGGTAGGACCAGATACGCAGTATTTT
TRBD1,15,TRBV14,.,TRBJ1-1,CASSLPGQGSRWVFF,TGTGCCAGCAGTCTTCCGGGACAGGGGTCGCGGTGGGTTTTCTTT
.,16,TRBV6-5,.,TRBJ1-2,CASSYPRSSPFYGYTF,TGTGCCAGCAGTTACCCCCGAAGCTCTCCTTTCTATGGCTACACCTTC
TRBD2,15,TRBV27,few,TRBJ2-7,CASSTRRDYSYEQYF,TGTGCCAGCAGTACCCGCCGGGACTACTCCTACGAGCAGTACTTC
TRBD2,15,TRBV5-1,.,TRBJ2-1,CASSLEAGGEYEQFF,TGCGCCAGCAGCTTGGAAGCGGGGGGGGAGTATGAGCAGTTCTTC
TRBD2,17,TRBV5-6,.,TRBJ2-2,CASSLASGRGNTGELFF,TGTGCCAGCAGCTTGGCTAGCGGGAGAGGGAACACCGGGGAGCTGTTTTTT
TRBD2,14,TRBV5-1,.,TRBJ2-4,CASSWGTTKNIQYF,TGCGCCAGCAGCTGGGGGACTACCAAAAACATTCAGTACTTC
TRBD1,16,TRBV4-2,.,TRBJ1-2,CASSQWTPGQGRGYTF,TGTGCCAGCAGCCAATGGACGCCGGGACAGGGTAGGGGCTACACCTTC
.,14,TRBV2,few,TRBJ2-2,CASSEVRGNGELFF,TGTGCCAGCAGTGAAGTCAGGGGAAACGGGGAGCTGTTTTTT
TRBD2,14,TRBV7-8,.,TRBJ2-7,CASSQGTSGYEQYF,TGTGCCAGCAGCCAAGGGACTAGCGGCTACGAGCAGTACTTC
TRBD2,15,TRBV7-9,once,TRBJ2-1,CASSSSGGHYNEQFF,TGTGCCAGCAGCTCCTCGGGAGGCCACTACAATGAGCAGTTCTTC